Listed below are T cell receptor beta chains from one sample, sequenced in a study of cytomegalovirus exposure and HLA in healthy donors. Using immunoSEQ multiplex PCR, the repertoire was profiled, and TCRdb retains in-frame clones only, with some absent. Among approximately 44,000 clones listed, 65% to 85% were seen once. Material: PBMCs. Source of these receptors: a man aged 50 to 60 in good health and CMV-seronegative. Each CDR3 is given with its conserved first and last residue. A D gene is named only where the DNA matches it firmly. Size values are once, few and many counts, or a class for expanded clones, and some rows have none.

once	TRBV4-3	TRBJ2-1	.	TGCGCCAGCAGCCAAGAAGGGACTTACTACAATGAGCAGTTCTTC	CASSQEGTYYNEQFF
.	TRBV4-3	TRBJ1-5	.	TGCGCCAGCAGCCAACTTATGGGGGCAAATCAGCCCCAGCATTTT	CASSQLMGANQPQHF
few	TRBV18	TRBJ2-2	TRBD1	TGTGCCAGCTCACCAGGACAGGGGAACACCGGGGAGCTGTTTTTT	CASSPGQGNTGELFF
.	TRBV13	TRBJ1-2	.	TGTGCCAGCAGCCCCCAGTTACACTATGGCTACACCTTC	CASSPQLHYGYTF
.	TRBV6-1	TRBJ2-1	.	TGTGCCAGCAGTGAAGCCGCGCGGGTTTTGTCCGGTGAGCAGTTCTTC	CASSEAARVLSGEQFF
.	TRBV11-2	TRBJ2-3	.	TGTGCCAGCAGCTTAGGGCTGTTAGCAGGGACAGATACGCAGTATTTT	CASSLGLLAGTDTQYF
.	TRBV6-6	TRBJ1-1	.	TGTGCCAGCAGCGACTGGGACACTGAAGCTTTCTTT	CASSDWDTEAFF
.	TRBV29-1	TRBJ1-2	TRBD1	TGCAGCGTTGAGGACAGGGGAAACTATGGCTACACCTTC	CSVEDRGNYGYTF
.	TRBV30	TRBJ2-5	.	TGTGCCTGGAGTGTTGCGACCGGGGAGACCCAGTACTTC	CAWSVATGETQYF
.	TRBV7-3	TRBJ1-1	.	TGTGCCAGCAGCTTAAACAGGGCTACTGAAGCTTTCTTT	CASSLNRATEAFF
.	TRBV12-5	TRBJ2-1	TRBD2	TGTGCTAGTGGTTTGATGGCGCCAAGCGGGAGGTTCGGCAATGAGCAGTTCTTC	CASGLMAPSGRFGNEQFF
.	TRBV7-3	TRBJ2-1	.	TGTGCCAGTAGCTTAGAGCTAGGCAATGAGCAGTTCTTC	CASSLELGNEQFF
.	TRBV12-5	TRBJ1-1	.	TGTGCTAGTGGTATACAGGGAGGGAGCACTGAAGCTTTCTTT	CASGIQGGSTEAFF
.	TRBV7-2	TRBJ2-7	.	TGTGCCAGCAGCCCCCCCGAGCGGCACCCCTACGAGCAGTACTTC	CASSPPERHPYEQYF
.	TRBV9	TRBJ2-7	TRBD2	TGTGCCAGCAGCCCCCGACTAGCAGGCTACGAGCAGTACTTC	CASSPRLAGYEQYF
.	TRBV18	TRBJ2-1	TRBD2	TGTGCCAGCCGAATAGCGGGGGGGCGCAATGAGCAGTTCTTC	CASRIAGGRNEQFF
.	TRBV7-7	TRBJ2-5	TRBD2	TGTGCTAGCAGCTCTTCGACCGGGGGGGAGACCCAGTACTTC	CASSSSTGGETQYF
.	TRBV4-2	TRBJ2-7	TRBD1	TGTGCCAGCAGCCGAAGGACAGGGGGCGGCGAGAACGAGCAGTACTTC	CASSRRTGGGENEQYF
.	TRBV19	TRBJ2-5	.	TGTGCCAGTAGTAAAGGGCAGGGTATAGAGACCCAGTACTTC	CASSKGQGIETQYF
.	TRBV4-2	TRBJ2-1	.	TGTGCCAGCAGCCAAGGACTGGGAGGTCTTGAGCAGTTCTTC	CASSQGLGGLEQFF
.	TRBV7-8	TRBJ2-1	TRBD1	TGTGCCAGCAGCTTGGCAGCAGGGGGCGTCAGACCCTACAATGAGCAGTTCTTC	CASSLAAGGVRPYNEQFF
.	TRBV18	TRBJ1-4	TRBD1	TGTGCCAGCTCCCCTCCAGGGGGATTCAAAAAACTGTTTTTT	CASSPPGGFKKLFF
.	TRBV6-1	TRBJ1-5	.	TGTGCCAGCAGTGAACGAGGCGTCGTTCTACGCCTGGGCAATCAGCCCCAGCATTTT	CASSERGVVLRLGNQPQHF
once	TRBV7-2	TRBJ2-7	.	TGTGCCAGCAGCTTAGACGCGTCCCAGTACTTC	CASSLDASQYF
.	TRBV6-1	TRBJ2-7	TRBD1	TGTGCCAGCAGGACAGGGTTCGGGTACGAGCAGTACTTC	CASRTGFGYEQYF
few	TRBV5-6	TRBJ2-4	TRBD1	TGTGCCAGCACCCCTGGGACAGGGGTAGCCAAAAACATTCAGTACTTC	CASTPGTGVAKNIQYF